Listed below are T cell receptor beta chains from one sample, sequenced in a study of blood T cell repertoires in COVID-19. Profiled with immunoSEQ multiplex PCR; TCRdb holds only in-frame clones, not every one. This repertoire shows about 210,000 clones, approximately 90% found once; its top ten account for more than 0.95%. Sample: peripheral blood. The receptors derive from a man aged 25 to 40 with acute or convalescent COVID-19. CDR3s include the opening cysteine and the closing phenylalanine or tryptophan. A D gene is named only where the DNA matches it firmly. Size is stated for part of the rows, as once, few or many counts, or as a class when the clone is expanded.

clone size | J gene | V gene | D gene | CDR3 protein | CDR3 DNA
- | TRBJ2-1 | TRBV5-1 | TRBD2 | CASSLGDYGQFF | TGCGCCAGCAGCTTGGGGGACTACGGGCAGTTCTTC
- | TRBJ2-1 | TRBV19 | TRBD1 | CASSRGQGANNEQFF | TGTGCCAGTAGTCGGGGACAGGGGGCGAACAATGAGCAGTTCTTC
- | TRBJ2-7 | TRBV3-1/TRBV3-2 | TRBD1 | CASSHDREGAYEQYF | TGTGCCAGCAGCCATGACCGAGAGGGGGCGTACGAGCAGTACTTC
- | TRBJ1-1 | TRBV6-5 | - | CASTMIGESTEAFF | TGTGCCAGCACCATGATCGGGGAAAGTACTGAAGCTTTCTTT
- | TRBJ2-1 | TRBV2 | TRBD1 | CASSDTGPGGYNEQFF | TGTGCCAGCAGTGATACCGGGCCAGGGGGATACAATGAGCAGTTCTTC
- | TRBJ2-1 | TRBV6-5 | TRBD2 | CASSFTSGRFRNEQFF | TGTGCCAGCAGTTTTACTAGCGGAAGGTTCAGGAATGAGCAGTTCTTC
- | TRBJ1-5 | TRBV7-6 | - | CASSELPNQPQHF | TGTGCCAGCAGCGAACTGCCCAATCAGCCCCAGCATTTT
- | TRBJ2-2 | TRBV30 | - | CAWSVLNTGELFF | TGTGCCTGGAGTGTACTAAACACCGGGGAGCTGTTTTTT
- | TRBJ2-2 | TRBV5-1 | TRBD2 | CASSLARLAGGGDTGELFF | TGCGCCAGCAGCTTGGCCAGACTAGCGGGAGGAGGGGACACCGGGGAGCTGTTTTTT
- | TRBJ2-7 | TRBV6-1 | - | CASSEALQGSYEQYF | TGTGCCAGCAGTGAAGCGCTTCAGGGATCCTACGAGCAGTACTTC
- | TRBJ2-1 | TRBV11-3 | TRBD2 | CASSTRGRGGNEQFF | TGTGCCAGCAGCACCCGTGGGAGGGGTGGGAATGAGCAGTTCTTC
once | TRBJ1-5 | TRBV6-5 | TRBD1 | CASNEQGNQPQHF | TGTGCCAGCAACGAACAGGGGAATCAGCCCCAGCATTTT
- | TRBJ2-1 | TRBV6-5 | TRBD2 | CASRPGLALDEQFF | TGTGCCAGCAGGCCGGGACTAGCGTTGGATGAGCAGTTCTTC
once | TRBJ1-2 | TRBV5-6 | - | CASSWLDTSNYGYTF | TGTGCCAGCAGCTGGCTGGACACGTCTAACTATGGCTACACCTTC
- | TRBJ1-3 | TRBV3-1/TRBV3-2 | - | CASNWGSQPGNTIYF | TGTGCCAGCAACTGGGGCAGCCAACCTGGAAACACCATATATTTT
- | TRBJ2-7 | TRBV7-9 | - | CASSLSGTNYEQYF | TGTGCCAGCAGCTTATCTGGCACAAACTACGAGCAGTACTTC
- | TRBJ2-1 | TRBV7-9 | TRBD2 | CASRPGAGGVPEGNEQFF | TGTGCCAGCAGGCCAGGGGCGGGGGGCGTACCTGAGGGTAATGAGCAGTTCTTC
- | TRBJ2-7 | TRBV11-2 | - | CASSIRTDFSYEQYF | TGTGCCAGCAGCATCCGGACAGATTTCTCCTACGAGCAGTACTTC
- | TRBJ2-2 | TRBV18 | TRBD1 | CASSPTPRMGQGAYGELFF | TGTGCCAGCTCACCGACTCCCCGGATGGGACAGGGGGCGTACGGGGAGCTGTTTTTT
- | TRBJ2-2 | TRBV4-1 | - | CASSPEVLGAKRKTGELFF | TGCGCCAGCAGCCCCGAGGTCCTGGGGGCAAAAAGAAAAACCGGGGAGCTGTTTTTT
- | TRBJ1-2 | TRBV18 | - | CASSPNRDPNYGYTF | TGTGCCAGCTCACCCAACAGGGATCCTAACTATGGCTACACCTTC
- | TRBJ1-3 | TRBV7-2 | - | CASSLTGKEIGNTIYF | TGTGCCAGCAGCTTAACAGGGAAGGAGATAGGAAACACCATATATTTT
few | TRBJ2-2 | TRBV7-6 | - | CASSFRHGGELFF | TGTGCCAGCAGCTTTCGCCACGGGGGGGAGCTGTTTTTT
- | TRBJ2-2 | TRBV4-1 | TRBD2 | CASSQDNGRSGAGELFF | TGCGCCAGCAGCCAAGATAACGGGAGGTCGGGCGCCGGGGAGCTGTTTTTT
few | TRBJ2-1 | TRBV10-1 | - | CASSVGGIGEQFF | TGCGCCAGCAGTGTAGGGGGTATTGGTGAGCAGTTCTTC
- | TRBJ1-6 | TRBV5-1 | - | CASSPDILNSPLHF | TGCGCCAGCAGCCCGGACATTCTTAATTCACCCCTCCACTTT
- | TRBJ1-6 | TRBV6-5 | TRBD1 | CASSYRGNSPLHF | TGTGCCAGCAGCTACAGGGGTAATTCACCCCTCCACTTT
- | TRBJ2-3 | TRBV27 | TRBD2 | CASSWGLAGSPGDTQYF | TGTGCCAGCAGTTGGGGACTAGCGGGATCCCCAGGGGATACGCAGTATTTT
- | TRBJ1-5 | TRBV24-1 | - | CAIVAARNQPQHF | TGTGCCATAGTCGCGGCTAGGAATCAGCCCCAGCATTTT
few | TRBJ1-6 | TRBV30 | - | CAWGPPPLHF | TGTGCCTGGGGTCCTCCCCCGCTCCACTTT
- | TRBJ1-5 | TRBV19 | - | CASSIHLTLNQPQHF | TGTGCCAGTAGTATACACCTGACTTTGAATCAGCCCCAGCATTTT
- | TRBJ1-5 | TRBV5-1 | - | CASSPGGMSNQPQHF | TGCGCCAGCAGCCCGGGAGGGATGAGCAATCAGCCCCAGCATTTT
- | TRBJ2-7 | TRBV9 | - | CASSVAGGLVGGQYF | TGTGCCAGCAGCGTAGCAGGGGGACTCGTCGGAGGGCAGTACTTC
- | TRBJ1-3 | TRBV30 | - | CAWSPVGNTIYF | TGTGCCTGGAGTCCTGTCGGAAACACCATATATTTT
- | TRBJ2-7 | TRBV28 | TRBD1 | CASVKEGQGAYEQYF | TGTGCCAGCGTCAAAGAGGGACAGGGCGCCTACGAGCAGTACTTC
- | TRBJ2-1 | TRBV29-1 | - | CSTKTSDNEQFF | TGCAGCACCAAAACCTCGGACAATGAGCAGTTCTTC
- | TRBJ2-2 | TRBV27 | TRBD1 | CASRYGTANTGELFF | TGTGCCAGCAGATACGGGACAGCGAACACCGGGGAGCTGTTTTTT
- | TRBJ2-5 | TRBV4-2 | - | CASSQDVKETQYF | TGTGCCAGCAGCCAAGATGTAAAAGAGACCCAGTACTTC
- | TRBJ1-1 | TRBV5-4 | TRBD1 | CASSQGTGGLNTEAFF | TGTGCCAGCAGCCAAGGGACAGGGGGCCTGAACACTGAAGCTTTCTTT
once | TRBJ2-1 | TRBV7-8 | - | CASRQNPGAGEQFF | TGTGCCAGCAGACAAAATCCCGGTGCGGGTGAGCAGTTCTTC
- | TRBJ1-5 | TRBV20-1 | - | CSASLNPGDGAPQHF | TGCAGTGCTAGTCTCAACCCAGGGGACGGGGCGCCCCAGCATTTT
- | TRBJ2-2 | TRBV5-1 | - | CASSPTVGPGELFF | TGCGCCAGCAGCCCGACGGTGGGGCCCGGGGAGCTGTTTTTT
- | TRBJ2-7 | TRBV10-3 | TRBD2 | CAISGRLAGLDEQYF | TGTGCCATCAGCGGACGACTAGCGGGCCTAGACGAGCAGTACTTC
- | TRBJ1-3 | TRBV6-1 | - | CASSEATGGNTIYF | TGTGCCAGCAGTGAAGCTACAGGAGGAAACACCATATATTTT
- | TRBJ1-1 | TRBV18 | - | CASSPLREETEAFF | TGTGCCAGCTCACCCCTCAGGGAGGAGACTGAAGCTTTCTTT
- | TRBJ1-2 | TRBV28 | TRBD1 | CASSLRGQGAGGYTF | TGTGCCAGCAGTTTAAGGGGACAGGGGGCAGGTGGCTACACCTTC
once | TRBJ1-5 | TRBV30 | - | CAWSSGRSNQPQHF | TGTGCCTGGAGTTCAGGGCGGAGCAATCAGCCCCAGCATTTT
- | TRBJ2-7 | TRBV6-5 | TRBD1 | CASSSGTGTSRQYF | TGTGCCAGCAGCTCCGGGACAGGAACGAGCCGGCAGTACTTC
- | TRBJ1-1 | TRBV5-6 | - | CASSLGGGAYLTEAFF | TGTGCCAGCAGCCTTGGAGGGGGGGCCTACCTCACTGAAGCTTTCTTT
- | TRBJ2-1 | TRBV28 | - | CASSERQVSYNEQFF | TGTGCCAGCAGCGAACGACAGGTCTCCTACAATGAGCAGTTCTTC
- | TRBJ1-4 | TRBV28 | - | CASSLYGTSEKLFF | TGTGCCAGCAGTCTCTACGGGACATCGGAAAAACTGTTTTTT